This T cell receptor (beta chain) was sequenced in a study of blood T cells in healthy people across ages. Study conclusions and caveats: Estimates drawn from one million T cells were deemed to understate diversity.

Trimming took 7 bases from V and 3 from J; bases not matched to a gene: 5. Germline lookup yields CDR1 SGHDN and CDR2 FVKESK. The CDR3 is 14 residues long. A second PCR, run for roughly 7 to 11 cycles, used a sample-barcoded 5' primer plus a J-beta primer mix. Via MiXCR, TCRdb re-called the 5' RACE reads, giving one row per CDR3 protein. The data hold some 1.4 million distinct CDR3 sequences, with around 39% observed a single time. In regard to this clonotype: The antigen is undetermined.

The sequence came from a woman between 18 and 29 years old in good health. The sample taken for sequencing was blood. V is TRBV14 and J is TRBJ2-2, with 7 nucleotides matching TRBD1. CDR3 amino acids: CASTGTAYTGELFF. The DNA of the CDR3 is TGTGCCAGCACCGGGACAGCTTACACCGGGGAGCTGTTTTTT.